The 11 T cell receptor beta chains given below trace back to one sample, sequenced in a study of cytomegalovirus exposure and HLA in healthy donors. With 60 Vbeta and 13 Jbeta primers, the PCR was carried out. The assay was immunoSEQ multiplex PCR, and TCRdb's table has in-frame clones only and misses some. The data show around 140,000 clones, around nine tenths seen once. The sequencing sample was made of PBMCs. All receptors derive from a woman aged 30 to 39 in good health and CMV-seronegative.

The V gene is TRBV7-2, the J gene TRBJ2-3; TRBD2 might be the D (6 bases). There are 16 residues in the CDR3. The V gene's germline CDR1 is SGHTA and CDR2 FQGNSA. V was shortened by 1 base and J by 2 bases, with 13 bases between the two germline ends. CDR3 region: CASSLVAGSYTDTQYF. In DNA form, the CDR3 reads TGTGCCAGCAGCTTAGTCGCCGGGAGCTACACAGATACGCAGTATTTT.

This clone was counted a few times. This chain links TRBV28 with TRBJ2-7, with 8 bases that match TRBD1. The CDR3 runs to 15 residues. Per germline, CDR1 MDHEN and CDR2 SYDVKM. Trimming at V came to 6 bases and at J to 3 bases, leaving 10 bases not matched to a gene. The CDR3 DNA is TGTGCCAGCAGCTTTTATGACAGGGGAGGCTACGAGCAGTACTTC. Translation: CASSFYDRGGYEQYF. Using reference TRBV28 and TRBJ2-7 for the parts outside the CDR3, the full variable domain is DVKVTQSSRYLVKRTGEKVFLECVQDMDHENMFWYRQDPGLGLRLIYFSYDVKMKEKGDIPEGYSVSREKKERFSLILESASTNQTSMYLCASSFYDRGGYEQYFGPGTRLTVT.

This chain uses TRBV27 with TRBJ1-3; 8 bases line up with TRBD1. Losses at the gene ends were 3 bases for V and 1 base for J; bases not matched to a gene: 2. The germline V gene has CDR1 MNHEY and CDR2 SMNVEV (reference sequence). This CDR3 has 15 amino acids. CDR3 region: CASSFRGHSGNTIYF. The CDR3 coding sequence is TGTGCCAGCAGTTTCAGGGGGCATTCTGGAAACACCATATATTTT.

This sequence joins TRBV6-1 and TRBJ2-5; TRBD2 agrees at 10 bases. The CDR3 has 15 residues. Per the germline V gene, CDR1 is MNHNS and CDR2 is SASEGT. J was trimmed by 11 bases and V by 2 bases; bases with no gene match: 11. This CDR3 is CASSEIAGGDQEQYF. CDR3 nucleotide sequence: TGTGCCAGCAGTGAAATAGCGGGGGGTGATCAGGAGCAGTACTTC.

The chain links TRBV5-4 to TRBJ1-2; tentative D call: TRBD1 (6 bases). This CDR3 is 16 amino acids long. The germline V gene has CDR1 SGHNT and CDR2 YYREEE (reference sequence). V was shortened by 3 bases and J by 2 bases, with 17 bases between the two germline ends. CDR3 DNA sequence: TGTGCCAGCAGCTCCGGAGCGCAGGGGCCCAACTATGGCTACACCTTC. Translating it yields CASSSGAQGPNYGYTF.

This chain joins TRBV5-6 and TRBJ2-5; TRBD2 matches 7 bases. CDR1 SGHDT and CDR2 YYEEEE come from the germline V gene. J gave up 2 bases and V 0 bases, and 1 base lay outside the gene matches. This CDR3 contains 14 residues. The chain's CDR3 is CASSLGGLQETQYF. CDR3 sequence (DNA): TGTGCCAGCAGCTTGGGGGGACTACAAGAGACCCAGTACTTC.

The V call is TRBV5-4, the J call TRBJ2-3; 9 bases match TRBD2. Germline CDR1 reads SGHNT; CDR2 reads YYREEE (reference sequence). This CDR3 region has 16 residues. J gave up 5 bases and V 0 bases, and 7 bases lay outside the gene matches. The CDR3 DNA reads TGTGCCAGCAGCTTGGGAGCGGGGGGACTGGGAGATACGCAGTATTTT. This encodes CASSLGAGGLGDTQYF. Combining the CDR3 with reference TRBV5-4 and TRBJ2-3 gives the whole variable domain ETGVTQSPTHLIKTRGQQVTLRCSSQSGHNTVSWYQQALGQGPQFIFQYYREEENGRGNFPPRFSGLQFPNYSSELNVNALELDDSALYLCASSLGAGGLGDTQYFGPGTRLTVL.

The chain has TRBV2 and TRBJ2-7; D perhaps matches TRBD1 (6 bases). CDR1 and CDR2 from the germline V gene are SNHLY and FYNNEI. The CDR3 extends over 13 amino acids. Trimming took off 6 bases at V and 2 bases at J, with 11 bases between the two ends. DNA of the CDR3: TGTGCCAGCAGACAGGGCAGCGCCTACGAGCAGTACTTC. Encoded protein: CASRQGSAYEQYF.

V is TRBV14 and J is TRBJ2-4; TRBD1 is a possible D gene (6 bases). The V end was cut by 6 bases, the J end by 0 bases, with 12 bases between. The germline gives CDR1 SGHDN, CDR2 FVKESK. The CDR3 is 15 amino acids. CDR3 coding DNA: TGTGCCAGCAGACAAACAGGGTCAGCCAAAAACATTCAGTACTTC. Protein sequence: CASRQTGSAKNIQYF. The entire variable domain, with the rest obtained from reference TRBV14 and TRBJ2-4, is as follows: EAGVTQFPSHSVIEKGQTVTLRCDPISGHDNLYWYRRVMGKEIKFLLHFVKESKQDESGMPNNRFLAERTGGTYSTLKVQPAELEDSGVYFCASRQTGSAKNIQYFGAGTRLSVL.

V gene TRBV7-9 combines with J gene TRBJ2-2, with a possible D match to TRBD2 (6 bases). The V gene's germline CDR1 is SEHNR and CDR2 FQNEAQ (reference sequence). There are 16 residues in the CDR3. Trimming cost V 7 bases and J 2 bases, with 17 bases left between them. The CDR3 nucleotides read TGTGCCAGCACCTCCTTGGGACTGATAAACACCGGGGAGCTGTTTTTT. The encoded protein is CASTSLGLINTGELFF.

The V gene is TRBV7-2, the J gene TRBJ2-2; 10 bases line up with TRBD2. Losses at the gene ends were 5 bases for V and 7 bases for J; bases not matched to a gene: 10. Germline CDR1 is SGHTA and CDR2 is FQGNSA. This CDR3 region has 16 residues. The CDR3 is CASSTLLAGAGGELFF. CDR3 DNA sequence: TGTGCCAGCAGCACCCTGCTAGCGGGGGCTGGCGGGGAGCTGTTTTTT.